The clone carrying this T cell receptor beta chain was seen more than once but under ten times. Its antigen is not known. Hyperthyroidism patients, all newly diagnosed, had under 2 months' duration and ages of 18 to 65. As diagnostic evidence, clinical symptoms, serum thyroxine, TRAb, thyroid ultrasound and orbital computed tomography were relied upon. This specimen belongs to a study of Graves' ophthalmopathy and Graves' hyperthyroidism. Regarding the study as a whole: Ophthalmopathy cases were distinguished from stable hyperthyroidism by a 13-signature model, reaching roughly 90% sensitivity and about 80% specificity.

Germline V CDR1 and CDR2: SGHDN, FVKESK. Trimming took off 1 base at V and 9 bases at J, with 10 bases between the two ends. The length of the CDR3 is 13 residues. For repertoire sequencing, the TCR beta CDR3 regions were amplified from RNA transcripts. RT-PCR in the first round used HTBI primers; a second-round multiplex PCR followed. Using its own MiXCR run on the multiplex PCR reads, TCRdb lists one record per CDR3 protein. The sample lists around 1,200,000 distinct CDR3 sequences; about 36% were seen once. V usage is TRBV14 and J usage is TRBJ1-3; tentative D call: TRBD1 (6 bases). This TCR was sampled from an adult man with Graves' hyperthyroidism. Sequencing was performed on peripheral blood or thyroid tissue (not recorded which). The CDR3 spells CASSQGGGSTIYF. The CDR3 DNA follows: TGTGCCAGCAGCCAAGGAGGGGGGAGCACCATATATTTT.